There are many counts of the clone carrying this T cell receptor beta chain. Its antigen is currently unknown. TCRdb ran MiXCR on the PCR reads and lists one entry per CDR3 protein. Among approximately 630,000 distinct CDR3 sequences listed, 25% were seen once. The authors gated naive CD8 T cells as CD8+CD4-CCR7+CD45RA+ for sorting. This record belongs to a study of molecular identifiers for immune sequencing clone quantification. Points from the study as a whole: Approximately 1 million naive cells reportedly did not prevent detection of spiked Jurkat TCR RNA from one cell. Highly expanded clone sizes could be underestimated through barcode sharing by identical TCR molecules.

Source material: naive CD8+ T cells from blood, with Jurkat cell RNA spiked in. Subset denoted: FACS-sorted CD8+CD4-CCR7+CD45RA+ naive T cells. This TCR derives from a human donor in good health. Some libraries in this study had Jurkat cell RNA spiked in.

The CDR3 loop is CSARVPTKNIQYF. DNA for the CDR3: TGCAGTGCTAGAGTACCCACCAAAAACATTCAGTACTTC. The rearrangement uses TRBV20-1 and TRBJ2-4, with D uncertain. V was trimmed by 1 base and J by 2 bases, leaving 6 bases between them. CDR3 length equals 13 residues. Germline V CDR1 and CDR2: DFQATT, SNEGSKA (reference sequence).